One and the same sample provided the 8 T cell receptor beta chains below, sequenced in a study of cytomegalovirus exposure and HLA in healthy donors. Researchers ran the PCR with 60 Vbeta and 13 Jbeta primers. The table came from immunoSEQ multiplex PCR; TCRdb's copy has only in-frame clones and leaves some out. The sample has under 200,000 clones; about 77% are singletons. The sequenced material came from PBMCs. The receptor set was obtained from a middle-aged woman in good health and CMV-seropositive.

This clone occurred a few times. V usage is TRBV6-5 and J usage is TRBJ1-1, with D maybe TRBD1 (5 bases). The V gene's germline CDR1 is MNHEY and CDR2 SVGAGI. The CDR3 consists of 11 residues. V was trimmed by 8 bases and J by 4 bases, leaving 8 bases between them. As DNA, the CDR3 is TGTGCCAGCCAAGGGGCCACTGAAGCTTTCTTT. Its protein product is CASQGATEAFF.

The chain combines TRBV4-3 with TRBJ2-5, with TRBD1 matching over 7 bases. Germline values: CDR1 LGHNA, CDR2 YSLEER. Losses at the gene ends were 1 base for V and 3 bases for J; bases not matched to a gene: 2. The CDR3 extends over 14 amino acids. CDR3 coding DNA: TGCGCCAGCAGCCAAGCGACAGGGAAAGAGACCCAGTACTTC. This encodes CASSQATGKETQYF.

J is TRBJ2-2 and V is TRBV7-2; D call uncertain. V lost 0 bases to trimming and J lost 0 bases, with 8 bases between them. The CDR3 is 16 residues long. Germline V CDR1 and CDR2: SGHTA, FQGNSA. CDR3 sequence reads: CASSLAGPSNTGELFF. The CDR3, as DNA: TGTGCCAGCAGCTTAGCGGGCCCATCGAACACCGGGGAGCTGTTTTTT.

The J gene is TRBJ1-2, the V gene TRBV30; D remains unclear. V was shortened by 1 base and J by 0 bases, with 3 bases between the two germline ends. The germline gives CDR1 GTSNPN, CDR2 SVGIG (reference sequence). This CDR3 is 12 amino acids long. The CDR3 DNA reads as TGTGCCTGGAGTGGAGCTAACTATGGCTACACCTTC. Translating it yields CAWSGANYGYTF.

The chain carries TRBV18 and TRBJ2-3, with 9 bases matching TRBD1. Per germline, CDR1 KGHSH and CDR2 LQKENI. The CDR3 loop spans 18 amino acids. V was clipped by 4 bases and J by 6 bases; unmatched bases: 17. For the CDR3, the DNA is TGTGCCAGCTCACGTTCCGGGACAGGGTCCAGTACAGGGGATACGCAGTATTTT. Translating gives CASSRSGTGSSTGDTQYF.

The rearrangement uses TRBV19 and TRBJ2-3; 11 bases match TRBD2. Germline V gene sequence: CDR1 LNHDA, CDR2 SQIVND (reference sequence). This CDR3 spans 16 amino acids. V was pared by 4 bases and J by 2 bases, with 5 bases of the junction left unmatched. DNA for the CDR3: TGTGCCAGTAGTAAGAGACTAGCGGGAAACACAGATACGCAGTATTTT. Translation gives CASSKRLAGNTDTQYF.

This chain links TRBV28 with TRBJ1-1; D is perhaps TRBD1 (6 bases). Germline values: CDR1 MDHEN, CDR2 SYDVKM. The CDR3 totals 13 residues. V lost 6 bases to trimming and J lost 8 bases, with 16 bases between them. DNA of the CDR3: TGTGCCAGCAGACCCACAGGGCTGGCCGAAGCTTTCTTT. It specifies CASRPTGLAEAFF.

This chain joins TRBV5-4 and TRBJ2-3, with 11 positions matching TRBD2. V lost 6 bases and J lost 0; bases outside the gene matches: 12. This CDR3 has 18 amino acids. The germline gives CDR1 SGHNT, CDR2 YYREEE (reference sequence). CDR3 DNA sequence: TGTGCCAGCACCGAGGAGGGACTAGCGGATATTAGCACAGATACGCAGTATTTT. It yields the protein CASTEEGLADISTDTQYF.